What follows describes a single T cell receptor (beta chain). These data belong to a study of shared clonotypes between healthy human individuals. As for the study in general: Each donor's CD8 memory used one plate, CD8 naive two, each CD4 subset three.

CDR1 MNHEY and CDR2 SMNVEV come from the germline V gene (reference sequence). There are 15 residues in the CDR3. With 5 bases clipped from V and 4 bases from J, the junction kept 7 bases outside the gene matches. Genomic DNA of each subset was evenly split across several immunoSEQ plates. The table came from immunoSEQ multiplex PCR; TCRdb's copy has only in-frame clones and leaves some out. The data show millions of clones, 85% to 95% seen once. This sequence was found in a man in his late teens or twenties in good health. This chain links TRBV27 with TRBJ1-2, with TRBD1 identical over 10 bases. Sequenced input: naive CD4+ T cells sorted from blood. Sample subset: CD45RA+ positively selected. The CDR3 spells CASSPPGQGFYGYTF. The CDR3 nucleotides are TGTGCCAGCAGTCCACCGGGACAGGGGTTCTATGGCTACACCTTC.